The clone carrying this T cell receptor (beta chain) has a single count. The antigen is unknown. This entry belongs to a study of cytomegalovirus exposure and HLA in healthy donors. The CDR3 spans 14 residues. CDR1 is SGDLS, CDR2 YYNGEE, per germline. Trimming cost V 2 bases and J 2 bases, with 11 bases left between them. Findings and caveats of the study: The classifier reportedly diagnosed cytomegalovirus status with high specificity and sensitivity.

PCR amplification relied on 60 Vbeta primers (plus 13 Jbeta primers). Data came from immunoSEQ multiplex PCR; TCRdb stores just in-frame clones and leaves some out. This table has 200,000 or so clones, 84% appearing once. Material for sequencing was PBMCs. The sequence came from a boy aged 5-17 years in good health and CMV-seronegative. This chain connects TRBV9 to TRBJ2-7; TRBD2 is a possible D gene (6 bases). CDR3 DNA: TGTGCCAGCAGCGTGGGAGGTCGAACCTACGAGCAGTACTTC. Its protein is CASSVGGRTYEQYF.